This passage covers 16 T cell receptor beta chains from one sample sequenced in a study of HIV-infected patients and healthy controls. Reverse transcription used around 480 ng RNA and constant-region primers for alpha and beta. Each of the alpha and beta chains got its own library through chain-specific third strand synthesis with indices. TCRdb used MiXCR to reprocess the 5' RACE reads, holding one entry per CDR3 protein. The sample shows roughly 9,800 distinct CDR3 sequences, around 9.3% of them seen only once. Whole blood was used without fractionation, so all unsorted peripheral T cells were included. Sequencing was performed on blood, taken before antiretroviral therapy. These receptors were obtained from an adult with HIV infection.

On this clonotype: This could be a read error, since a much larger clone is one nucleotide away. The chain joins TRBV15 to TRBJ2-7; unclear D gene. Germline V CDR1 and CDR2: LNHNV, YYDKDF (reference sequence). This CDR3 comprises 13 residues. CDR3 sequence reads: CATSRAGGYEQHF. CDR3 coding DNA: TGTGCCACCAGCAGAGCAGGTGGCTACGAGCAGCACTTC.

This clonotype was seen more than once but under ten times. This chain uses TRBV18 with TRBJ2-5; D unresolved. Germline V gene sequence: CDR1 KGHSH, CDR2 LQKENI. This CDR3 contains 11 residues. V shed 4 bases and J shed 3 bases, with 3 bases lying between them. The CDR3 DNA sequence: TGTGCCAGCTCACAGAAAGAGACCCAGTACTTC. As protein: CASSQKETQYF.

In its sample, this clonotype was seen many times. The rearrangement links TRBV12-3 or TRBV12-4 to TRBJ2-7, with TRBD1 matching 7 bases. CDR3 length: 14 residues. V shed 7 bases and J 2 bases; nucleotides not matched to a gene: 8. CDR3 amino acids: CASTARRGTYEQYF. As DNA, the CDR3 is TGTGCCAGCACCGCTCGCAGGGGGACCTACGAGCAGTACTTC.

At least ten counts were recorded for this clonotype. V is TRBV4-1 and J is TRBJ1-1; TRBD1 is a possible D gene (6 bases). The V end lost 1 base, the J end lost 4 bases, and 10 bases lay between the germline ends. CDR1 and CDR2 (germline): MGHRA, YSYEKL. CDR3 length: 14 residues. The CDR3 loop is CASSQGPGATEAFF. DNA of the CDR3: TGCGCCAGCAGCCAAGGTCCAGGGGCCACTGAAGCTTTCTTT.

This clonotype was counted at least ten times. This chain's CDR3 is CASSPVQDYGYTF. The CDR3 DNA is TGCGCCAGCAGCCCGGTCCAGGACTATGGCTACACCTTC. J is TRBJ1-2 and V is TRBV5-1; D is undetermined. CDR1 and CDR2 (germline): SGHRS, YFSETQ. The V and J ends lost 4 bases and 3 bases respectively, with 10 bases between them. The CDR3 consists of 13 residues.

The sample holds many counts of this clonotype. V gene TRBV9 combines with J gene TRBJ2-1, with TRBD1 matching over 9 bases. The germline gives CDR1 SGDLS, CDR2 YYNGEE. This CDR3 comprises 16 residues. Trimming removed 4 bases from V and 8 bases from J; junction bases left unmatched: 13. The CDR3 coding sequence is TGTGCCAGCAGCCCCCCTAGGACAGGGGTGTACGATGAGCAGTTCTTC. Translated, it gives CASSPPRTGVYDEQFF.

Relative to its sample, this clonotype is medium-sized (0.01 to 0.1%). This sequence joins TRBV20-1 and TRBJ2-5; 10 bases are a match to TRBD2. J was trimmed by 5 bases and V by 0 bases; bases with no gene match: 12. This CDR3 is built from 17 residues. CDR1 and CDR2 (germline): DFQATT, SNEGSKA (reference sequence). For the CDR3, the DNA is TGCAGTGCTAGAGATCACGGAGCGGGGGGGACGGGGGAGACCCAGTACTTC. It specifies CSARDHGAGGTGETQYF.

This clonotype was seen a few times. V is TRBV7-3 and J is TRBJ2-2; 9 bases map to TRBD2. This CDR3 contains 15 residues. Germline V gene sequence: CDR1 SGHTA, CDR2 FQGTGA. V dropped 5 bases and J dropped 3; count of bases not matched to a gene: 4. The CDR3 DNA follows: TGTGCCAGCAGCGGAGCGGGGGGTTACACCGGGGAGCTGTTTTTT. This gives the protein CASSGAGGYTGELFF.

In its sample, this clonotype was seen many times. The chain has TRBV6-5 and TRBJ2-7; D remains unclear. The CDR3 runs to 15 residues. From germline, CDR1 is MNHEY and CDR2 SVGAGI. The V and J ends lost 0 bases and 4 bases respectively, with 13 bases between them. CDR3 amino acids: CASSYSPESAYEQYF. DNA of the CDR3: TGTGCCAGCAGTTACTCCCCTGAGAGTGCATACGAGCAGTACTTC.

This clonotype was observed at least ten times. J is TRBJ2-1 and V is TRBV14, with 10 bases that match TRBD1. The junction had 6 bases not matched to a gene; V was cut back by 4 bases and J by 6 bases. This CDR3 spans 15 amino acids. CDR1 and CDR2 from the germline V gene are SGHDN and FVKESK. The DNA of the CDR3 is TGTGCCAGCAGCCGAGGACAGGGGGTTGGCAATGAGCAGTTCTTC. As protein: CASSRGQGVGNEQFF.

This clonotype was seen repeatedly, ten times or more. The chain couples TRBV6-2 or TRBV6-3 to TRBJ2-1; possibly TRBD1 for D (5 bases). This CDR3 contains 13 residues. V lost 4 bases and J lost 8, with 12 bases in between. Germline loops: CDR1 MNHEY, CDR2 SVGEGT. CDR3 nucleotides: TGTGCCAGCAGTTTCAGGGATTTTGATGAGCAGTTCTTC. This translates into CASSFRDFDEQFF.

This clonotype was found many times. The chain recombines TRBV28 with TRBJ2-5; 8 bases align to TRBD2. This CDR3 is 17 amino acids long. The trim removed 6 bases at V and 4 bases at J, leaving 16 bases unmatched. Germline CDR1 reads MDHEN; CDR2 reads SYDVKM. The CDR3 spells CASSLAGTSAFVETQYF. CDR3 coding DNA: TGTGCCAGCAGCCTTGCCGGGACTAGTGCTTTCGTAGAGACCCAGTACTTC.

The genes are TRBV5-5 and TRBJ2-2; D unresolved. The germline CDR1 and CDR2 sequences are SGHKS and YYEKEE (reference sequence). V was cut by 4 bases and J by 4 bases, with 8 bases left in between. The CDR3 spans 13 residues. The CDR3 DNA reads TGTGCCAGCAGCCGGACGGGCACCGGGGAGCTGTTTTTT. It encodes CASSRTGTGELFF.

This clonotype was seen ten or more times. The chain is built from TRBV12-3 or TRBV12-4 and TRBJ1-2; D is undetermined. The CDR3 is 11 residues long. V was shortened by 6 bases and J by 3 bases, with 5 bases between the two germline ends. Here the CDR3 reads CASRLDYGYTF. As DNA, the CDR3 is TGTGCCAGCAGACTCGACTATGGCTACACCTTC.

This clonotype counts as medium-sized. The V gene is TRBV9, the J gene TRBJ2-3; the match to TRBD1 covers 8 bases. CDR3 size: 17 residues. With V trimmed by 3 bases and J by 2 bases, 11 bases remained unmatched. Per germline, CDR1 SGDLS and CDR2 YYNGEE. The CDR3 region has the DNA TGTGCCAGCAGCGAGACCGGGACAGGAGGGTCCACAGATACGCAGTATTTT. Amino acid sequence: CASSETGTGGSTDTQYF.

The CDR3: CASSRAPTTSGNTIYF. CDR3 DNA: TGTGCCAGCAGCCGAGCCCCGACAACCTCTGGAAACACCATATATTTT. The rearrangement links TRBV7-2 to TRBJ1-3; no reliable D call. Trimming stripped 5 bases from V and 0 bases from J, with 14 bases between. This CDR3 contains 16 residues. Germline CDR1 reads SGHTA; CDR2 reads FQGNSA.